This T cell receptor beta chain derives from a study of cytomegalovirus exposure and HLA in healthy donors. The CDR3 loop spans 15 amino acids. V shed 6 bases and J 1 base; nucleotides not matched to a gene: 8. CDR1 is MNHEY and CDR2 is SVGAGI in the germline V gene. In the PCR, 60 Vbeta and 13 Jbeta primers were used. Produced via immunoSEQ multiplex PCR; TCRdb's table is partial and in-frame only. The sample consists of roughly 190,000 clones, over 70% of them appearing once. This clonotype was obtained from a woman aged 18-35 years in good health and CMV-seronegative. The chain is built from TRBV6-5 and TRBJ1-2, with 7 bases lining up with TRBD1. Sequencing used PBMCs. The CDR3 DNA sequence: TGTGCCAGCAGGTCCTGGGACAGCCTTAACTATGGCTACACCTTC. It translates to CASRSWDSLNYGYTF.